This paragraph reports one T cell receptor (beta chain). The sequenced cases were selected for having the highest brain T cell transcript signatures. Patients received at least one anti-epileptic drug before surgery. This entry is derived from a study of brain T cells in children with intractable seizures. The V and J ends lost 3 bases and 3 bases, in that order; junction bases with no gene match: 2. The germline V gene encodes CDR1 GTSNPN and CDR2 SVGIG (reference sequence). The CDR3 has 13 amino acids. TCRdb's copy holds only in-frame clones and misses some; the assay was immunoSEQ multiplex PCR. This table has fewer than 150,000 clones, 94% appearing once.

This sample comprised peripheral blood, obtained at surgery. The sequence derives from a boy under two years old with hemimegalencephaly and intractable seizures. The chain has TRBV30 and TRBJ2-1; 7 bases align to TRBD1. In nucleotides, the CDR3 is TGTGCCTGGAGCGGGGACAGCTACAATGAGCAGTTCTTC. This encodes CAWSGDSYNEQFF.